Listed below are T cell receptor beta chains from one sample, sequenced in a study of T cells in tuberculosis. Clones were read by immunoSEQ multiplex PCR, and TCRdb kept only the in-frame ones, dropping some. Of 40,000 to 45,000 clones in the sample, around 94% were seen once. Sequencing was carried out using PBMCs. The receptors derive from a donor aged 10 to 29 with latent tuberculosis or without tuberculosis infection. Some clones in this sample may be carry-over from other donors' samples. CDR3s include the opening cysteine and the closing phenylalanine or tryptophan. A D gene is named only where the DNA matches it firmly. Size is stated for part of the rows, as once, few or many counts, or as a class when the clone is expanded.

v_gene: TRBV7-2
d_gene: .
abundance: .
j_gene: TRBJ2-1
CDR3aa: CASSWGGGNEQFF
CDR3nt: TGTGCCAGCAGCTGGGGAGGGGGCAATGAGCAGTTCTTC

v_gene: TRBV4-3
d_gene: .
abundance: once
j_gene: TRBJ2-7
CDR3aa: CASSPTASYEQYF
CDR3nt: TGCGCCAGCAGCCCGACAGCATCCTACGAGCAGTACTTC

v_gene: TRBV28
d_gene: .
abundance: once
j_gene: TRBJ2-7
CDR3aa: CASSSKPGHPYEQYF
CDR3nt: TGTGCCAGCAGTTCCAAACCGGGACACCCCTACGAGCAGTACTTC

v_gene: TRBV6-1
d_gene: .
abundance: .
j_gene: TRBJ2-7
CDR3aa: CASSEKYWREQYF
CDR3nt: TGTGCCAGCAGTGAAAAGTATTGGCGGGAGCAGTACTTC

v_gene: TRBV19
d_gene: .
abundance: .
j_gene: TRBJ2-2
CDR3aa: CASSISARQATGELFF
CDR3nt: TGTGCCAGTAGTATTAGCGCTAGGCAGGCGACCGGGGAGCTGTTTTTT

v_gene: TRBV4-2
d_gene: TRBD1
abundance: .
j_gene: TRBJ2-7
CDR3aa: CASSQLGTAYEQYF
CDR3nt: TGTGCCAGCAGCCAACTGGGGACAGCCTACGAGCAGTACTTC

v_gene: TRBV23-1
d_gene: .
abundance: once
j_gene: TRBJ1-1
CDR3aa: CASSGSWWSRNTEAFF
CDR3nt: TGCGCCAGCAGTGGATCCTGGTGGAGTAGGAACACTGAAGCTTTCTTT

v_gene: TRBV27
d_gene: .
abundance: .
j_gene: TRBJ1-1
CDR3aa: CASSFLAATEAFF
CDR3nt: TGTGCCAGCAGTTTCCTGGCGGCAACTGAAGCTTTCTTT

v_gene: TRBV5-6
d_gene: .
abundance: once
j_gene: TRBJ1-1
CDR3aa: CASSLGWGRTEAFF
CDR3nt: TGTGCCAGCAGCTTGGGTTGGGGGCGCACTGAAGCTTTCTTT

v_gene: TRBV4-1
d_gene: .
abundance: .
j_gene: TRBJ2-7
CDR3aa: CASSQDGSYEQYF
CDR3nt: TGCGCCAGCAGCCAAGACGGCTCCTACGAGCAGTACTTC

v_gene: TRBV28
d_gene: .
abundance: .
j_gene: TRBJ1-2
CDR3aa: CASSLVTDYGYTF
CDR3nt: TGTGCCAGCAGTTTGGTTACAGACTATGGCTACACCTTC

v_gene: TRBV6-5
d_gene: .
abundance: .
j_gene: TRBJ2-3
CDR3aa: CASMLSGSDTQYF
CDR3nt: TGTGCCAGCATGCTATCGGGGTCAGATACGCAGTATTTT

v_gene: TRBV30
d_gene: .
abundance: .
j_gene: TRBJ2-7
CDR3aa: CAWSKSAREQYF
CDR3nt: TGTGCCTGGAGTAAGTCTGCCAGGGAGCAGTACTTC

v_gene: TRBV7-6
d_gene: .
abundance: .
j_gene: TRBJ2-7
CDR3aa: CASSLITSEPNSYEQYF
CDR3nt: TGTGCCAGCAGCCTAATTACTTCCGAACCAAACTCCTACGAGCAGTACTTC

v_gene: TRBV4-1
d_gene: TRBD1
abundance: .
j_gene: TRBJ2-3
CDR3aa: CASSQDMDRMMDTQYF
CDR3nt: TGCGCCAGCAGCCAAGATATGGACAGGATGATGGATACGCAGTATTTT

v_gene: TRBV4-3
d_gene: TRBD1
abundance: once
j_gene: TRBJ2-7
CDR3aa: CASSQVTGTSGEQYF
CDR3nt: TGCGCCAGCAGCCAAGTGACAGGGACCTCTGGCGAGCAGTACTTC

v_gene: TRBV28
d_gene: .
abundance: .
j_gene: TRBJ1-5
CDR3aa: CASRGGNQPQHF
CDR3nt: TGTGCCAGCAGGGGAGGTAATCAGCCCCAGCATTTT

v_gene: TRBV4-1
d_gene: TRBD1
abundance: .
j_gene: TRBJ1-4
CDR3aa: CASSQESAGGEKLFF
CDR3nt: TGCGCCAGCAGCCAAGAATCCGCAGGGGGCGAAAAACTGTTTTTT

v_gene: TRBV6-1
d_gene: TRBD1
abundance: .
j_gene: TRBJ1-1
CDR3aa: CASSEQGAYTEAFF
CDR3nt: TGTGCCAGCAGTGAACAGGGGGCGTACACTGAAGCTTTCTTT

v_gene: TRBV29-1
d_gene: .
abundance: .
j_gene: TRBJ1-1
CDR3aa: CSVFIGVGTEAFF
CDR3nt: TGCAGCGTTTTCATAGGGGTCGGCACTGAAGCTTTCTTT

v_gene: TRBV7-9
d_gene: .
abundance: .
j_gene: TRBJ2-3
CDR3aa: CASSLETGERTDTQYF
CDR3nt: TGTGCCAGCAGCTTAGAAACGGGAGAAAGGACAGATACGCAGTATTTT

v_gene: TRBV5-1
d_gene: .
abundance: .
j_gene: TRBJ2-7
CDR3aa: CASSLGQGPYEQYF
CDR3nt: TGCGCCAGCAGCTTGGGTCAGGGTCCCTACGAGCAGTACTTC

v_gene: TRBV6-4
d_gene: TRBD1
abundance: .
j_gene: TRBJ1-5
CDR3aa: CASSETGGGQPQHF
CDR3nt: TGTGCCAGCAGTGAAACAGGGGGAGGTCAGCCCCAGCATTTT

v_gene: TRBV27
d_gene: .
abundance: .
j_gene: TRBJ2-1
CDR3aa: CASLLVGAQPANEQFF
CDR3nt: TGTGCCAGCCTCTTAGTGGGGGCCCAGCCAGCCAATGAGCAGTTCTTC